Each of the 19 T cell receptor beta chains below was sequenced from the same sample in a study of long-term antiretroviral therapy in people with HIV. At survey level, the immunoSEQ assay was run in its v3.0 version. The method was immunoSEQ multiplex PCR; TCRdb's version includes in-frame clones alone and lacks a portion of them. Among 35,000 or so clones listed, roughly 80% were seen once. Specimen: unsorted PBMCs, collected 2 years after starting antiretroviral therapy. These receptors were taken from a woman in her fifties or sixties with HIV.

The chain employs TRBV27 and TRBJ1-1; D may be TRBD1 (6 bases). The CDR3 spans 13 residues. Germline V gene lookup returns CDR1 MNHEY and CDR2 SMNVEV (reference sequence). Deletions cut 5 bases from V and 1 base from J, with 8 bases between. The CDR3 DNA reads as TGTGCCAGCAGTCCGGGACAGAACACTGAAGCTTTCTTT. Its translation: CASSPGQNTEAFF.

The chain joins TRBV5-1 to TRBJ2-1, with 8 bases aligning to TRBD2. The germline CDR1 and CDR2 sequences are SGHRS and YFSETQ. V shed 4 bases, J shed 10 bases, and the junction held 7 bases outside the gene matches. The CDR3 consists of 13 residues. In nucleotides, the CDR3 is TGCGCCAGCAGCCAAATCCCGGGAGGGGAGCAGTTCTTC. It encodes CASSQIPGGEQFF.

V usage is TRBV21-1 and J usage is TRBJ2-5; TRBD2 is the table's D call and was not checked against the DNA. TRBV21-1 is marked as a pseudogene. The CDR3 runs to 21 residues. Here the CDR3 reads CASSKALFGTSGAPPQETQYF. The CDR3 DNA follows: TGTGCCAGCAGCAAAGCGCTTTTCGGGACTAGCGGGGCGCCGCCACAAGAGACCCAGTACTTC.

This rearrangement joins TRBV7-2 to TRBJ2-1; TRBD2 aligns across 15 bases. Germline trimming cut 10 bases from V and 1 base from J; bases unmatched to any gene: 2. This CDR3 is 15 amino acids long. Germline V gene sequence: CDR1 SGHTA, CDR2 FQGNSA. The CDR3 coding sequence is TGTGCCACCGGGACTAGCGGGGGGTCCTACAATGAGCAGTTCTTC. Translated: CATGTSGGSYNEQFF.

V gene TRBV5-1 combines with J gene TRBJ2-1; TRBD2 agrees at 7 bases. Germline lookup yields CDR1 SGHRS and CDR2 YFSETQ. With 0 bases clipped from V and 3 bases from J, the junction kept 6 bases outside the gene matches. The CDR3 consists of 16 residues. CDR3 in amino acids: CASSLALRGSYNEQFF. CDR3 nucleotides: TGCGCCAGCAGCTTGGCGTTGCGGGGGAGCTACAATGAGCAGTTCTTC.

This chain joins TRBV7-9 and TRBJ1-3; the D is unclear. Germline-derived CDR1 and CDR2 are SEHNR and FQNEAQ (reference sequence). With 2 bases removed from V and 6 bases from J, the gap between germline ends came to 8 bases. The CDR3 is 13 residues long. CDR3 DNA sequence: TGTGCCAGCAGCTTACTCGTCGAAAACACCATATATTTT. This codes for CASSLLVENTIYF.

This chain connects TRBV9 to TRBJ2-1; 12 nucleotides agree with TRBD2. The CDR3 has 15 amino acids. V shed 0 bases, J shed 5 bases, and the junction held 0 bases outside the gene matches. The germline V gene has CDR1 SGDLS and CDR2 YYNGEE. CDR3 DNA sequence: TGTGCCAGCAGCGTAGGACTAGCGGGGGACAATGAGCAGTTCTTC. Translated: CASSVGLAGDNEQFF.

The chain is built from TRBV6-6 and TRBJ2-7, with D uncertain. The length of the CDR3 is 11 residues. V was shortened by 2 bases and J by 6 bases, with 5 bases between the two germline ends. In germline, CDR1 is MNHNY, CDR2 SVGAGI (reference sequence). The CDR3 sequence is CASSYGPEQYF. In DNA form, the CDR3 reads TGTGCCAGCAGTTACGGGCCCGAGCAGTACTTC.

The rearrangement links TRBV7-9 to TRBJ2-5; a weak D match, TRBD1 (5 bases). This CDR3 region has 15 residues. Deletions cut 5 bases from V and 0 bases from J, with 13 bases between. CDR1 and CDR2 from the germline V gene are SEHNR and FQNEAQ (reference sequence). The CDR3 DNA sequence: TGTGCCAGCAGCACAAGGGGCAGGTACCAAGAGACCCAGTACTTC. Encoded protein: CASSTRGRYQETQYF. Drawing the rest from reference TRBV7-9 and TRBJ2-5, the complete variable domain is DTGVSQNPRHKITKRGQNVTFRCDPISEHNRLYWYRQTLGQGPEFLTYFQNEAQLEKSRLLSDRFSAERPKGSFSTLEIQRTEQGDSAMYLCASSTRGRYQETQYFGPGTRLLVL.

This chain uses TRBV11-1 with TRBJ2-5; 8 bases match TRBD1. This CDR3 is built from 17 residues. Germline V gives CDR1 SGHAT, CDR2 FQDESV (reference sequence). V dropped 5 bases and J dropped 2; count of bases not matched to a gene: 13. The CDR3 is CASSPDLGQGEQETQYF. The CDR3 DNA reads TGTGCCAGCAGCCCGGACCTTGGACAGGGAGAACAAGAGACCCAGTACTTC.

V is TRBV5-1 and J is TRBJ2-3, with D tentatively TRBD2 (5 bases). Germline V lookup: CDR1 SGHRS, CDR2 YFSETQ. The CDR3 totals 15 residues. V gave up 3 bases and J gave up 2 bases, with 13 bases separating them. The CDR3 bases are TGCGCCAGCAGCTCCGGGGAGCAAAACACAGATACGCAGTATTTT. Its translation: CASSSGEQNTDTQYF.

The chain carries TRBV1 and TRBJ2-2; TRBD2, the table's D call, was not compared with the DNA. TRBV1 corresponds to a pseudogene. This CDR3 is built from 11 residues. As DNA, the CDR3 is TGCACCAGACCCCTAGAGGGGGAGCTGTTTTTT. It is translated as CTRPLEGELFF.

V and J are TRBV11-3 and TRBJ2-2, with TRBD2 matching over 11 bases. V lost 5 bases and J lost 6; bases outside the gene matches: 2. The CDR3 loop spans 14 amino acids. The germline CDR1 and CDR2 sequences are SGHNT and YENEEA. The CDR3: CASSETSGAGELFF. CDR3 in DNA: TGTGCCAGCAGCGAGACTAGCGGGGCCGGGGAGCTGTTTTTT. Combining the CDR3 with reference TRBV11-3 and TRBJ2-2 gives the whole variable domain EAGVVQSPRYKIIEKKQPVAFWCNPISGHNTLYWYLQNLGQGPELLIRYENEEAVDDSQLPKDRFSAERLKGVDSTLKIQPAELGDSAVYLCASSETSGAGELFFGEGSRLTVL.

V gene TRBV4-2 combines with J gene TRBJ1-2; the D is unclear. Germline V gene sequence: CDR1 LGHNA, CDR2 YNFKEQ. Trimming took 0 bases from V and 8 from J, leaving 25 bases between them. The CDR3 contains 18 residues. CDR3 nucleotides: TGTGCCAGCAGCCAAGATAGGACGGAGGGATTCACGAGGGAGGGCTACACCTTC. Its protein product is CASSQDRTEGFTREGYTF.

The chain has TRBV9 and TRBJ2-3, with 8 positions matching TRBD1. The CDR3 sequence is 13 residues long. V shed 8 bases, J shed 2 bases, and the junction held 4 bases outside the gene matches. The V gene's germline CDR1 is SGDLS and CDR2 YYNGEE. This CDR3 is CASRTGYTDTQYF. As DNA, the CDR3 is TGTGCCAGTCGGACAGGGTACACAGATACGCAGTATTTT.

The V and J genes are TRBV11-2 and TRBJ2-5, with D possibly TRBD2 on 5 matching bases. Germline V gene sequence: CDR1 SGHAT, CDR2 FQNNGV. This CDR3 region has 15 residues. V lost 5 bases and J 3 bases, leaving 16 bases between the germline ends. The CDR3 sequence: CASSPTGSGEETQYF. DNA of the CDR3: TGTGCCAGCAGCCCCACGGGGTCTGGGGAAGAGACCCAGTACTTC.

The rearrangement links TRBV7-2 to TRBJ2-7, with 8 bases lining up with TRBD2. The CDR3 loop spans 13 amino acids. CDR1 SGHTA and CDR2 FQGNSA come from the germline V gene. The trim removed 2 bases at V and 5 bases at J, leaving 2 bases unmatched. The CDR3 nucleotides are TGTGCCAGCAGCTTATACGGGAGGGACGAGCAGTACTTC. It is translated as CASSLYGRDEQYF.

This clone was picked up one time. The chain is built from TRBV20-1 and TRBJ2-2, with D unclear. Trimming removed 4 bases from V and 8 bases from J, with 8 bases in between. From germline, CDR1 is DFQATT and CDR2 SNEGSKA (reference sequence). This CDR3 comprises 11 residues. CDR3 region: CSAKPAGELFF. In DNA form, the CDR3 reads TGCAGTGCTAAGCCGGCAGGGGAGCTGTTTTTT.

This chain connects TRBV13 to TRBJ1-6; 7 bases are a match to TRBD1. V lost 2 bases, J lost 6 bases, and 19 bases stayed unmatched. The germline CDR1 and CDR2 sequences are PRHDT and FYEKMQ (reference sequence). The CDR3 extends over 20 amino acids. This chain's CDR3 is CASSLTPGTETPRGNSPLHF. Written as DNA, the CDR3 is TGTGCCAGCAGCTTAACGCCCGGGACAGAGACACCAAGGGGTAATTCACCCCTCCACTTT. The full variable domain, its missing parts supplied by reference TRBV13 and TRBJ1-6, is AAGVIQSPRHLIKEKRETATLKCYPIPRHDTVYWYQQGPGQDPQFLISFYEKMQSDKGSIPDRFSAQQFSDYHSELNMSSLELGDSALYFCASSLTPGTETPRGNSPLHFGNGTRLTVT.